The clone carrying this T cell receptor (beta chain) was counted a few times. Trimming shortened V by 3 bases and J by 5 bases, and 11 bases separated the two germline ends. CDR3 size: 13 residues. CDR1 is SGHDN and CDR2 is FVKESK in the germline V gene. This record comes from a study of patients and donors after allogeneic stem cell transplantation. TCRdb reprocessed the RT-PCR reads via MiXCR and lists one record per CDR3 protein. Of 920,000 or so distinct CDR3 sequences in the sample, around 17% were seen once. This TCR came from a human donor who was either an allogeneic HSCT recipient or a stem cell or donor lymphocyte infusion donor (not recorded which). It is not recorded whose cells these are; they may come from a transplant donor. The chain couples TRBV14 to TRBJ2-7; D call uncertain. The sample was blood, either unsorted or a sorted T cell fraction (not recorded which). This chain's CDR3 is CASSHVPGHEQYF. CDR3 bases: TGTGCCAGCAGCCACGTCCCGGGCCACGAGCAGTACTTC.